Listed below are T cell receptor beta chains from one sample, sequenced in a study of Graves' ophthalmopathy and Graves' hyperthyroidism. A single record per CDR3 protein comes from TCRdb applying MiXCR to the multiplex PCR reads. This table holds about 740,000 distinct CDR3 sequences, 40% found once. The sample comprised peripheral blood. These receptors all stem from an adult man with Graves' ophthalmopathy. CDR3s include the opening cysteine and the closing phenylalanine or tryptophan. The order of the fields is J gene, V gene, D gene, CDR3 length, clone size, CDR3 DNA, CDR3 protein. The D gene is left open where the match is weak. Some rows mark clone size as missing; the rest say once, few, many or name a class of expanded clone.

J: TRBJ2-2; V: TRBV19; D: NA; length: 16; size: few; DNA: TGTGCCAGTCGCAGATTTCGGGGATCGGGGACCGGGGAGCTGTTTTTT; CDR3: CASRRFRGSGTGELFF
J: TRBJ1-2; V: TRBV10-3; D: TRBD1; length: 15; size: many; DNA: TGTGCCATCAGTGATGGACAGGGGGTATTCTATGGCTACACCTTC; CDR3: CAISDGQGVFYGYTF
J: TRBJ2-5; V: TRBV2; D: TRBD2; length: 16; size: many; DNA: TGTGCCAGCAGTGTCGGTAGCGGGACGCGTCGGGAGACCCAGTACTTC; CDR3: CASSVGSGTRRETQYF
J: TRBJ1-6; V: TRBV9; D: TRBD1; length: 16; size: few; DNA: TGTGCCAGCTCACCGGGGTCTGGGACAGCTAATTCACCCCTCCACTTT; CDR3: CASSPGSGTANSPLHF
J: TRBJ1-4; V: TRBV7-2; D: NA; length: 16; size: NA; DNA: TGTGCCAGCAGCCTACATTGGGGTGCAACTAATGAAAAACTGTTTTTT; CDR3: CASSLHWGATNEKLFF
J: TRBJ2-7; V: TRBV10-1; D: TRBD1; length: 15; size: few; DNA: TGCGCCAGCAGTGAGTCCGTAGCGCAGGGGGCCAGGCAGTACTTC; CDR3: CASSESVAQGARQYF
J: TRBJ1-2; V: TRBV19; D: NA; length: 14; size: NA; DNA: TGTGCCAGCATCCCGGGGCGCGGGTTCTGTGGCTACACCTTC; CDR3: CASIPGRGFCGYTF
J: TRBJ1-2; V: TRBV12-3/TRBV12-4; D: TRBD1; length: 12; size: few; DNA: TGTGCCAGTATGACAGGGGGCGAGGGCTACACCTTC; CDR3: CASMTGGEGYTF
J: TRBJ2-7; V: TRBV2; D: NA; length: 15; size: NA; DNA: TGTGCCAGCAGTGAAGTCCCGGGGAACTCCTACGAGCAGTACTTC; CDR3: CASSEVPGNSYEQYF
J: TRBJ1-2; V: TRBV4-2; D: TRBD1; length: 13; size: many; DNA: TGTGCCAGCAGTCCGGACAGGGTGTATGGCTACACCTTC; CDR3: CASSPDRVYGYTF
J: TRBJ2-7; V: TRBV29-1; D: TRBD2; length: 15; size: once; DNA: TGCAGCGTTGAAGAAGGGGCCGGGACTAGCAATGAGCAGTACTTC; CDR3: CSVEEGAGTSNEQYF
J: TRBJ1-3; V: TRBV2; D: NA; length: 15; size: NA; DNA: TGTGCCAGCAGGACCGGGACACCCTCTGGAAACACCATATATTTT; CDR3: CASRTGTPSGNTIYF
J: TRBJ1-4; V: TRBV2; D: TRBD1; length: 17; size: once; DNA: TGTGCCATCAGCCGAAAGGGGACAGAAACCGGGGATGAAAAACTGTTTTTT; CDR3: CAISRKGTETGDEKLFF
J: TRBJ1-1; V: TRBV25-1; D: NA; length: 15; size: NA; DNA: TGTGCCAGCAGCTCACGGGTCAGAGTGAACACTGAAGCCTTCTTT; CDR3: CASSSRVRVNTEAFF
J: TRBJ1-2; V: TRBV5-1; D: NA; length: 16; size: few; DNA: TGTGCCAGCAGCTTGGGGGTCGCGAGGCAGGCCTATGGCTACACCTTC; CDR3: CASSLGVARQAYGYTF
J: TRBJ2-7; V: TRBV11-1; D: NA; length: 14; size: few; DNA: TGTGCCAGCAGCCTCACAGGGTATACTGACGAGCAGTACTTC; CDR3: CASSLTGYTDEQYF
J: TRBJ1-5; V: TRBV7-9; D: TRBD1; length: 18; size: NA; DNA: TGTGCCAGCAGCTTAGGTCCGACAGGGGTAAATAGCAATCAGCCCCAGCATTTT; CDR3: CASSLGPTGVNSNQPQHF
J: TRBJ2-7; V: TRBV29-1; D: TRBD2; length: 14; size: many; DNA: TGCAGCGTTGCCTTAGCGGGAGTTACCTACGAGCAGTACTTC; CDR3: CSVALAGVTYEQYF
J: TRBJ2-5; V: TRBV10-2; D: NA; length: 13; size: NA; DNA: TGCGCCAGCAGTGACAGCAATGAAGAGACCCAGTACTTC; CDR3: CASSDSNEETQYF
J: TRBJ1-2; V: TRBV2; D: TRBD1; length: 14; size: NA; DNA: TGTGCCAGCAGCCTGATAGGACAGGCTGATGGCTGCACCTTC; CDR3: CASSLIGQADGCTF
J: TRBJ2-3; V: TRBV29-1; D: TRBD2; length: 19; size: NA; DNA: TGCAGCGTTGAGAGGACTAGCGGGGGGCCAAGCTACACTGCGGATACGCAGTATTTT; CDR3: CSVERTSGGPSYTADTQYF
J: TRBJ2-5; V: TRBV2; D: TRBD1; length: 17; size: NA; DNA: TGTGCCAGCAGTTTACCCCCCCGGACAGGGGGCCAAGAGACCCAGTACTTC; CDR3: CASSLPPRTGGQETQYF
J: TRBJ1-5; V: TRBV19; D: NA; length: 13; size: many; DNA: TGTGCCAGTAGTAAAGACAGCAATCAGCCCCAGCATTTT; CDR3: CASSKDSNQPQHF
J: TRBJ2-5; V: TRBV14; D: NA; length: 15; size: many; DNA: TGTGCCAGCAGCCAAGGTGGGGGAAGGGGAGAGACCCAGTACTTC; CDR3: CASSQGGGRGETQYF
J: TRBJ1-1; V: TRBV2; D: NA; length: 14; size: NA; DNA: TGTGCCAGCAGTGAAATTATGGGGAACACTGAAGCTTTCTTT; CDR3: CASSEIMGNTEAFF
J: TRBJ1-1; V: TRBV7-9; D: TRBD1; length: 15; size: NA; DNA: TGTGCCAGCAGCTTAGCCGGACAGGGGCCCACTGAAGCTTTCTTT; CDR3: CASSLAGQGPTEAFF
J: TRBJ1-5; V: TRBV7-3; D: NA; length: 14; size: NA; DNA: TGTGCAAGAGGGGACACGGGGAGCAATCAGCCCCAGCATTTT; CDR3: CARGDTGSNQPQHF
J: TRBJ2-5; V: TRBV10-3; D: NA; length: 16; size: NA; DNA: TGTGCCAGCACCAACCAATTAGGGGGGTCGGAAGAGACCCAGTACTTC; CDR3: CASTNQLGGSEETQYF
J: TRBJ2-6; V: TRBV2; D: NA; length: 15; size: few; DNA: TGTGCCAGCAGCCAAACGCGGCCTGGGGCCAACGTCCTGACTTTC; CDR3: CASSQTRPGANVLTF
J: TRBJ2-7; V: TRBV12-3/TRBV12-4; D: TRBD1; length: 14; size: NA; DNA: TGTGCCAGCACCCCAGGGGGCAGGGGGCGCGAGCAGTACTTC; CDR3: CASTPGGRGREQYF
J: TRBJ1-2; V: TRBV19; D: TRBD1; length: 14; size: many; DNA: TGTGCCAGTAGTCTCCGGGACAGGGAGAATGGCTACACCTTC; CDR3: CASSLRDRENGYTF
J: TRBJ1-3; V: TRBV15; D: NA; length: 16; size: many; DNA: TGTGCCACCAGCAGAGACGGCGACGGCTCTGGAAACACCATATATTTT; CDR3: CATSRDGDGSGNTIYF
J: TRBJ2-6; V: TRBV4-2; D: NA; length: 16; size: NA; DNA: TGTGCCAGCAGCCAAGTCCTGGCCTCTGGGGCCAACGTCCTGACTTTC; CDR3: CASSQVLASGANVLTF
J: TRBJ1-2; V: TRBV7-9; D: NA; length: 14; size: few; DNA: TGTGCCAGCAGCTTGGCGGGAGGCGGGAGAGGCTACACCTTC; CDR3: CASSLAGGGRGYTF
J: TRBJ2-7; V: TRBV29-1; D: NA; length: 13; size: many; DNA: TGCAGCGTTGAAACAGGGAGCTCCTACGAGCAGTACTTC; CDR3: CSVETGSSYEQYF
J: TRBJ2-3; V: TRBV7-9; D: NA; length: 12; size: NA; DNA: TGTGCCAGCAGCTCCGGACGGGATACGCAGTATTTT; CDR3: CASSSGRDTQYF
J: TRBJ2-7; V: TRBV10-3; D: TRBD2; length: 13; size: NA; DNA: TGTGCCATCAGTGAGGCGGGAGGGTACGAGCAGTACTTC; CDR3: CAISEAGGYEQYF
J: TRBJ2-2; V: TRBV25-1; D: TRBD2; length: 15; size: NA; DNA: TGTGCCAGCAGCTTAAAGCTGGGAGGGCCCGGGGAGCTGTTTTTT; CDR3: CASSLKLGGPGELFF
J: TRBJ1-1; V: TRBV24-1; D: NA; length: 13; size: NA; DNA: TGTGCCACCCACCCGGGGGGCTACACTGAAGCTTTCTTT; CDR3: CATHPGGYTEAFF
J: TRBJ1-1; V: TRBV7-2; D: NA; length: 14; size: few; DNA: TGTGCCAGCAGCTTAGTCAGAGCCGGAACTGAAGCTTTCTTT; CDR3: CASSLVRAGTEAFF